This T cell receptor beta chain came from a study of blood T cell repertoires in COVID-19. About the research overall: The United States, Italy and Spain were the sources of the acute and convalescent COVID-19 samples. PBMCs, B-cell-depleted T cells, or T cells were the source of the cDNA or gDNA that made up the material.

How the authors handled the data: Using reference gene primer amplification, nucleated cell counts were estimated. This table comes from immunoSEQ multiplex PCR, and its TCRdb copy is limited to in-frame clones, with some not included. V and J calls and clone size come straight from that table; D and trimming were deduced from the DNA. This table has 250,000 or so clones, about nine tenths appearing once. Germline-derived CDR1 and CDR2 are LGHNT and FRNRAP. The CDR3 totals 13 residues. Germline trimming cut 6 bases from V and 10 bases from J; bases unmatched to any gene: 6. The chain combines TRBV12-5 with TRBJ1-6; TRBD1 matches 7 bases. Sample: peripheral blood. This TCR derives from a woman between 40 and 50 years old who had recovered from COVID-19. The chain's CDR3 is CASGPGGFSPLHF. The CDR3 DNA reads TGTGCTAGTGGGCCAGGGGGGTTCTCACCCCTCCACTTT. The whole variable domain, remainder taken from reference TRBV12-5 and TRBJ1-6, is DARVTQTPRHKVTEMGQEVTMRCQPILGHNTVFWYRQTMMQGLELLAYFRNRAPLDDSGMPKDRFSAEMPDATLATLKIQPSEPRDSAVYFCASGPGGFSPLHFGNGTRLTVT.